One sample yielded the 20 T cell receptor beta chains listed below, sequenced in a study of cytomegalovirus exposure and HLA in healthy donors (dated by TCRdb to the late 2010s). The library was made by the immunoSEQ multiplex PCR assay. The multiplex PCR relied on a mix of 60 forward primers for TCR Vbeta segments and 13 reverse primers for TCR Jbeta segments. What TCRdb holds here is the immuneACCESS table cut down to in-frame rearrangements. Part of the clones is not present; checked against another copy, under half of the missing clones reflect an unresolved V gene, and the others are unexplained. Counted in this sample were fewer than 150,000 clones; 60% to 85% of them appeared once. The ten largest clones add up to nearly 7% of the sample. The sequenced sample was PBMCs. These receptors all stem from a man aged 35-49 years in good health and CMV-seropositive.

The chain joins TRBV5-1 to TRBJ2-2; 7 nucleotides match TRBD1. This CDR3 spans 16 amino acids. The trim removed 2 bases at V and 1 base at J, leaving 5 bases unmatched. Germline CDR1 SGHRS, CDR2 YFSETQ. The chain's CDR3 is CASSFLTGMNTGELFF. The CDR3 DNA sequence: TGCGCCAGCAGCTTTTTGACAGGGATGAACACCGGGGAGCTGTTTTTT.

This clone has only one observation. The CDR3 region has the DNA TGTGCCAGCAGCCCGACTATCGGTGAGACCCAGTACTTC. Translation: CASSPTIGETQYF. The J gene is TRBJ2-5, the V gene TRBV11-2; a weak D match, TRBD2 (5 bases). Trimming left V 5 bases short and J 5 bases short, with 12 bases between. The CDR3 is 13 residues long. Germline loops: CDR1 SGHAT, CDR2 FQNNGV. The full variable domain, rest sourced from reference TRBV11-2 and TRBJ2-5, is EAGVAQSPRYKIIEKRQSVAFWCNPISGHATLYWYQQILGQGPKLLIQFQNNGVVDDSQLPKDRFSAERLKGVDSTLKIQPAKLEDSAVYLCASSPTIGETQYFGPGTRLLVL.

CDR3 amino acids: CASSRDRDGIYEQYF. DNA of the CDR3: TGTGCCAGCAGCCGGGACAGGGACGGGATTTACGAGCAGTACTTC. This chain uses TRBV5-4 with TRBJ2-7, with 9 positions matching TRBD1. The CDR3 contains 15 residues. Germline CDR1 is SGHNT and CDR2 is YYREEE (reference sequence). With 4 bases clipped from V and 4 bases from J, the junction kept 9 bases outside the gene matches.

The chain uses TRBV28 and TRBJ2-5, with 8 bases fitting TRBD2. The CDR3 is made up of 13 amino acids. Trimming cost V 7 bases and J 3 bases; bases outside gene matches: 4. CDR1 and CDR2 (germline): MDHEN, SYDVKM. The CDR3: CASTQAGEETQYF. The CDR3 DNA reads TGTGCCAGCACCCAAGCGGGGGAAGAGACCCAGTACTTC. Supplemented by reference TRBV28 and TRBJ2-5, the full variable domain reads DVKVTQSSRYLVKRTGEKVFLECVQDMDHENMFWYRQDPGLGLRLIYFSYDVKMKEKGDIPEGYSVSREKKERFSLILESASTNQTSMYLCASTQAGEETQYFGPGTRLLVL.

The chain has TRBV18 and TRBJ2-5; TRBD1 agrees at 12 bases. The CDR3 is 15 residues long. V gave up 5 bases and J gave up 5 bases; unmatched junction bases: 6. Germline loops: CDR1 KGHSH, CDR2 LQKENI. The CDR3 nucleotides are TGTGCCAGCTCATCGGGACAGGGGGCATCGGAGACCCAGTACTTC. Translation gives CASSSGQGASETQYF.

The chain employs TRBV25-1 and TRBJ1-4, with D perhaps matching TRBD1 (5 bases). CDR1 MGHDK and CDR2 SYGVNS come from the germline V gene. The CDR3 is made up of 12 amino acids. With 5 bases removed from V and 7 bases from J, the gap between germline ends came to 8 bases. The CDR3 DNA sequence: TGTGCCAGCAGTCGGGGGGGTGAAAAACTGTTTTTT. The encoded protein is CASSRGGEKLFF. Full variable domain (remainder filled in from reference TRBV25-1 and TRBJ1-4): EADIYQTPRYLVIGTGKKITLECSQTMGHDKMYWYQQDPGMELHLIHYSYGVNSTEKGDLSSESTVSRIRTEHFPLTLESARPSHTSQYLCASSRGGEKLFFGSGTQLSVL.

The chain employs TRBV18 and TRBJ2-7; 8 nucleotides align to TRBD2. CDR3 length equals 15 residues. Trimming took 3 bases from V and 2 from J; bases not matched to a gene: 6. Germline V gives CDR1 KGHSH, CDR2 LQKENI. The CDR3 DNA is TGTGCCAGCTCACCTCGAGCGGGAGCGGCCTACGAGCAGTACTTC. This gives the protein CASSPRAGAAYEQYF.

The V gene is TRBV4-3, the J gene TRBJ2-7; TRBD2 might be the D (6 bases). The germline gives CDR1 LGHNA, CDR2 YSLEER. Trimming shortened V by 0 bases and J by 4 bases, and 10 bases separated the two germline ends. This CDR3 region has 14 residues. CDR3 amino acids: CASSQDLRGYEQYF. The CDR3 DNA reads TGCGCCAGCAGCCAAGATCTCCGGGGGTACGAGCAGTACTTC.

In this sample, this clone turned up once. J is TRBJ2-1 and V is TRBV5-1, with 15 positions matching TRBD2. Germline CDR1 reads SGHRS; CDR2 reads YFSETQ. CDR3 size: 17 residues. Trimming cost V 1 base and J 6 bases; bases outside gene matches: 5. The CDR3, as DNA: TGCGCCAGCAGCTTGACGGTGGGACTAGCGGGAGGCAATGAGCAGTTCTTC. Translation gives CASSLTVGLAGGNEQFF.

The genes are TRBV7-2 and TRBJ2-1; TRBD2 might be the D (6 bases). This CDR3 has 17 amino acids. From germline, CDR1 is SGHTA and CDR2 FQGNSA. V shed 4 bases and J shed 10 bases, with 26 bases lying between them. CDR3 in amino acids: CASSSKSTSGVQREQFF. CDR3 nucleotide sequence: TGTGCCAGCAGCTCCAAATCCACCTCGGGGGTTCAAAGGGAGCAGTTCTTC.

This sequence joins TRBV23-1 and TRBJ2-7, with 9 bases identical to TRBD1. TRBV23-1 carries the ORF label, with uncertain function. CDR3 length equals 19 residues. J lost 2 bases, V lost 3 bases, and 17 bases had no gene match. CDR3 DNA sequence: TGCGCCAGCAGTCACGAAGGGGCCGGGACAGGGATATCTACCTACGAGCAGTACTTC. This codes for CASSHEGAGTGISTYEQYF.

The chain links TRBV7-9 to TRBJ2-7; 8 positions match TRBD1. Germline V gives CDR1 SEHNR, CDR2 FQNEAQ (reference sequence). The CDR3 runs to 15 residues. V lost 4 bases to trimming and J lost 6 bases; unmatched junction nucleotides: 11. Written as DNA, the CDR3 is TGTGCCAGCAGCTCGGGGACAGGCGGTTCCGGCGAGCAGTACTTC. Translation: CASSSGTGGSGEQYF.

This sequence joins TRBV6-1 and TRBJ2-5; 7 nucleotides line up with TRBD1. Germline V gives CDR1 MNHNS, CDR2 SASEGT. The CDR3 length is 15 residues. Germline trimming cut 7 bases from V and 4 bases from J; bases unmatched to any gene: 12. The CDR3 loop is CASTSSTGERETQYF. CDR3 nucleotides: TGTGCCAGCACCTCTTCTACAGGGGAGCGAGAGACCCAGTACTTC.

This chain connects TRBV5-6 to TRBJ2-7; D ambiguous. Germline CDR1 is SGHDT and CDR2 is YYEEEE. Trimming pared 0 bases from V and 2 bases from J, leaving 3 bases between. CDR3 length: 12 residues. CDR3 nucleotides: TGTGCCAGCAGCTTGGCAGCCTACGAGCAGTACTTC. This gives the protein CASSLAAYEQYF. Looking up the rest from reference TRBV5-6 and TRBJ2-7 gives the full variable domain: DAGVTQSPTHLIKTRGQQVTLRCSPKSGHDTVSWYQQALGQGPQFIFQYYEEEERQRGNFPDRFSGHQFPNYSSELNVNALLLGDSALYLCASSLAAYEQYFGPGTRLTVT.

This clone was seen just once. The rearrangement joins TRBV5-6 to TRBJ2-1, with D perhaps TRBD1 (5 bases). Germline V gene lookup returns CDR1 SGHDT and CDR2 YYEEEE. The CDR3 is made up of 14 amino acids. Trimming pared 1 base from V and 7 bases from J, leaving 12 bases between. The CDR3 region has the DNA TGTGCCAGCAGCTTGTCAGGGCTGGGGAATGAGCAGTTCTTC. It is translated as CASSLSGLGNEQFF.

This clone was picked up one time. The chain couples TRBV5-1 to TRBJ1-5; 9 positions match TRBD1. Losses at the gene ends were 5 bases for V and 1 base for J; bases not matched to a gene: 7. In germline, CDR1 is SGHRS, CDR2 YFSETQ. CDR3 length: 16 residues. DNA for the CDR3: TGCGCCAGCAGTCTTGGGACAGGGAAAAGCAATCAGCCCCAGCATTTT. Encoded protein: CASSLGTGKSNQPQHF.

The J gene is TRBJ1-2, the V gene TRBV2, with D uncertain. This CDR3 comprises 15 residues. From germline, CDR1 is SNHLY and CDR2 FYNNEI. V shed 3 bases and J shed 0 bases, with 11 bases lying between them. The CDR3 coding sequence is TGTGCCAGCAGTGATCGGCGACTAGCTAACTATGGCTACACCTTC. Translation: CASSDRRLANYGYTF. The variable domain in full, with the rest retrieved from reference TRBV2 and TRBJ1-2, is EPEVTQTPSHQVTQMGQEVILRCVPISNHLYFYWYRQILGQKVEFLVSFYNNEISEKSEIFDDQFSVERPDGSNFTLKIRSTKLEDSAMYFCASSDRRLANYGYTFGSGTRLTVV.

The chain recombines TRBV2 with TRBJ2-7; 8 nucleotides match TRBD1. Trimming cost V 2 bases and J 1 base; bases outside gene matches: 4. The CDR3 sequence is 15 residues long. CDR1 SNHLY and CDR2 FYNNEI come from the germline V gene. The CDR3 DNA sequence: TGTGCCAGCAGTGAACCAGGGGGCATTTCCTACGAGCAGTACTTC. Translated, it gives CASSEPGGISYEQYF.

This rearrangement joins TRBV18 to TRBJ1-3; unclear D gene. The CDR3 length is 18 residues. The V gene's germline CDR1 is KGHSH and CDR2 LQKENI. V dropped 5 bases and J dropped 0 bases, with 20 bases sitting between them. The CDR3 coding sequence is TGTGCCAGCTCAGCACTACGCACCGAGACACACTCTGGAAACACCATATATTTT. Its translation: CASSALRTETHSGNTIYF.

CDR3 nucleotides: TGCGCCAGCAGCAAACAGGGGAACGAGCAGTACTTC. This sequence encodes CASSKQGNEQYF. The chain combines TRBV5-1 with TRBJ2-7, with 7 nucleotides matching TRBD1. With V trimmed by 4 bases and J by 5 bases, 3 bases remained unmatched. There are 12 residues in the CDR3. Germline CDR1 SGHRS, CDR2 YFSETQ.